This T cell receptor beta chain came from a study of chemoradiotherapy in HPV16-positive cancers. Only in-frame clones appear in the TCRdb table, and some are missing; sequencing was by immunoSEQ multiplex PCR. The sample contains some 10,000 clones, roughly 70% of which appear only once. V was clipped by 5 bases and J by 7 bases; unmatched bases: 7. Germline assignment: CDR1 SGHVS and CDR2 FNYEAQ. The CDR3 spans 15 residues. The genes are TRBV7-6 and TRBJ2-7, with 14 bases aligning to TRBD2. Source: tumor tissue, taken from a patient who underwent chemoradiotherapy. This receptor was identified in a human donor with HPV-associated anogenital cancer. The CDR3 sequence is CASSPRLAGGGEQYF. The CDR3 nucleotides read TGTGCCAGCAGCCCAAGACTAGCGGGGGGGGGTGAGCAGTACTTC.